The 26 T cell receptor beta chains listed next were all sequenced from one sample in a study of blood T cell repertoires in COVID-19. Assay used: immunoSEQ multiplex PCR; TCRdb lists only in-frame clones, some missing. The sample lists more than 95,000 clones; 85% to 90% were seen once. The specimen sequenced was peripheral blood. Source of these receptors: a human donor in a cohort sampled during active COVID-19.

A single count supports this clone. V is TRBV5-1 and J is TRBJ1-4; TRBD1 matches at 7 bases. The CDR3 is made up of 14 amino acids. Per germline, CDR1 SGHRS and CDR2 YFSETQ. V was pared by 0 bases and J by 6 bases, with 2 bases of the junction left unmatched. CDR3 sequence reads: CASSLGQGHEKLFF. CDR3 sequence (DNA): TGCGCCAGCAGCTTGGGACAGGGTCATGAAAAACTGTTTTTT.

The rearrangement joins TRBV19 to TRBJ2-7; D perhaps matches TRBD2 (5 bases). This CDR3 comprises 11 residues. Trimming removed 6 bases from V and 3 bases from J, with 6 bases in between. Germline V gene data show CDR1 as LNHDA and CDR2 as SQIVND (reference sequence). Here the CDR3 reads CASSRGYEQYF. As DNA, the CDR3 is TGTGCCAGTAGCCGGGGCTACGAGCAGTACTTC.

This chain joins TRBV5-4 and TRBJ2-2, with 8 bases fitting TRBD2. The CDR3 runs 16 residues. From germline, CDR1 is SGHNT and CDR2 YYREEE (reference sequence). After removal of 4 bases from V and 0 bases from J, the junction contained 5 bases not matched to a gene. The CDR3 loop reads CASSARGGANTGELFF. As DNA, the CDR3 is TGTGCCAGCAGCGCCCGGGGGGGCGCGAACACCGGGGAGCTGTTTTTT.

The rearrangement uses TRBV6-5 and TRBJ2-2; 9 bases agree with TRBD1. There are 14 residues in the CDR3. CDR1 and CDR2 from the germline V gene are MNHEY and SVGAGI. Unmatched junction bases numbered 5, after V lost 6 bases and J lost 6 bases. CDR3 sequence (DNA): TGTGCCAGCAGCGGTTACAGGGGGCCCGGGGAGCTGTTTTTT. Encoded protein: CASSGYRGPGELFF.

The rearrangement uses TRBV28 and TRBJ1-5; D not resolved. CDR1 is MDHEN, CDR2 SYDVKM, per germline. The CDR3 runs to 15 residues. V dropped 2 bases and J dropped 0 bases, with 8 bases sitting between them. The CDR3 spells CASSLGGNSNQPQHF. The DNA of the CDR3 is TGTGCCAGCAGTTTAGGAGGGAATAGCAATCAGCCCCAGCATTTT.

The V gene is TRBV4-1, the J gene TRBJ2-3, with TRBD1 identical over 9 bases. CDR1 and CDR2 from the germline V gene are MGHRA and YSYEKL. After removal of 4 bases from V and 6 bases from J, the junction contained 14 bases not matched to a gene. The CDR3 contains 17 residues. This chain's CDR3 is CASSLPRGQGGRDTQYF. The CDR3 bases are TGCGCCAGCAGCCTCCCTCGGGGACAGGGCGGTAGGGATACGCAGTATTTT.

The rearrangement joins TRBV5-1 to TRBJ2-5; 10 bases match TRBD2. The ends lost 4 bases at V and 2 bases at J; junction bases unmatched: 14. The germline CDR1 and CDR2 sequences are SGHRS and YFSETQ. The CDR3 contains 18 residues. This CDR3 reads CASSLGTSASLLQETQYF. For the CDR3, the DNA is TGCGCCAGCAGCCTCGGGACTAGCGCGAGTCTCTTACAAGAGACCCAGTACTTC.

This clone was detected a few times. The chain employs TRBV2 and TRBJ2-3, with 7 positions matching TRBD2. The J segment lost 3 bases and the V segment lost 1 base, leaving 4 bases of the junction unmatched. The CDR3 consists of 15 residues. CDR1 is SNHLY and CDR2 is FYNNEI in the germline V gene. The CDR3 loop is CASSEGGSGTDTQYF. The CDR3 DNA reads TGTGCCAGCAGTGAAGGCGGGAGCGGGACAGATACGCAGTATTTT.

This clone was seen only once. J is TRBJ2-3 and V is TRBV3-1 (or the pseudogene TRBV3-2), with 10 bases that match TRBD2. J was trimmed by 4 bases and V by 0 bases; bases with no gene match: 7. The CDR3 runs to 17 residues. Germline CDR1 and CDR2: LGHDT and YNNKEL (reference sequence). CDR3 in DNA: TGTGCCAGCAGCCAAGAGGGAAAGACTAGCGGGCCAGATACGCAGTATTTT. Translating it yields CASSQEGKTSGPDTQYF.

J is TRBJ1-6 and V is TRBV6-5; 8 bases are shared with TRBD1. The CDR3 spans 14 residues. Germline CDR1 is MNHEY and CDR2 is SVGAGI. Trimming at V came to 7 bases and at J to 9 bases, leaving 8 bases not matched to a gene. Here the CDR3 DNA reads TGTGCCAGCAAAACCGGACAGGGACCTTCACCCCTCCACTTT. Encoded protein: CASKTGQGPSPLHF.

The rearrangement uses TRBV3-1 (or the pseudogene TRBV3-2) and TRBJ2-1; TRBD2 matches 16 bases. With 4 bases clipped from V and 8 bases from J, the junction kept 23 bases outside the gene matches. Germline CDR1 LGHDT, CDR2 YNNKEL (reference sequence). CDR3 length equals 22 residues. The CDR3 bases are TGTGCCAGCAGCCCACCGGGACACGTCCCGGGACTAGCGGGAGGGGGAACTCATGAGCAGTTCTTC. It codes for CASSPPGHVPGLAGGGTHEQFF.

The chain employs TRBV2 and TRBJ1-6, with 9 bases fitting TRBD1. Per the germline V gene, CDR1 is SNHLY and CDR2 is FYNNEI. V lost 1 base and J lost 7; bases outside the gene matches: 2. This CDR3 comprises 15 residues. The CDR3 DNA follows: TGTGCCAGCAGTGAAGGGGGGACAGGGAATTCACCCCTCCACTTT. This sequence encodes CASSEGGTGNSPLHF.

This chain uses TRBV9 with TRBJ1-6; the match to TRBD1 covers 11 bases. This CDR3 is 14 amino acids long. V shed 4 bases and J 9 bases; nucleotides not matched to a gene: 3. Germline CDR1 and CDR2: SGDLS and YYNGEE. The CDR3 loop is CASSLGQGGSPLHF. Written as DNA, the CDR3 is TGTGCCAGCAGCCTGGGACAGGGGGGTTCACCCCTCCACTTT. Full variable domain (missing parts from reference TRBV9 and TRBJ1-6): DSGVTQTPKHLITATGQRVTLRCSPRSGDLSVYWYQQSLDQGLQFLIQYYNGEERAKGNILERFSAQQFPDLHSELNLSSLELGDSALYFCASSLGQGGSPLHFGNGTRLTVT.

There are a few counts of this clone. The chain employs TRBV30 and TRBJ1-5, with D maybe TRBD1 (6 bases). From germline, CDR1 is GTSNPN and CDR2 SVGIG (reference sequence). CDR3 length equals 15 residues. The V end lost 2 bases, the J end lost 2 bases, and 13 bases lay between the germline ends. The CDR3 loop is CAWSFGTRGNQPQHF. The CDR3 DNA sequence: TGTGCCTGGAGTTTCGGGACAAGAGGCAATCAGCCCCAGCATTTT.

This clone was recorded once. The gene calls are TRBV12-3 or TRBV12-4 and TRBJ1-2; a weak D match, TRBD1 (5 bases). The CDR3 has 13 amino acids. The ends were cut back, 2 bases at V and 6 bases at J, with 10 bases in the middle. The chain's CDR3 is CASSLMGGNGYTF. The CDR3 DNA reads TGTGCCAGCAGTTTAATGGGGGGGAATGGCTACACCTTC.

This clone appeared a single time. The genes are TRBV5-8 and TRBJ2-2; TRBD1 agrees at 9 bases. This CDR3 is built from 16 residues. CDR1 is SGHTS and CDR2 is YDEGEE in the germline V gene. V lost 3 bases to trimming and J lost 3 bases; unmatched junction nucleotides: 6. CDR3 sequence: CASSSLQGADTGELFF. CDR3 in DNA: TGTGCCAGCAGCTCGCTACAGGGGGCGGACACCGGGGAGCTGTTTTTT.

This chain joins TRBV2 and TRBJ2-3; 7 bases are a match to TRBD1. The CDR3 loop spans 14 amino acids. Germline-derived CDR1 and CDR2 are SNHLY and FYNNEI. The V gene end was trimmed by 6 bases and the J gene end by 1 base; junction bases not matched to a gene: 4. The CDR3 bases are TGTGCCAGCAGCCCTGACAGGGGCACAGATACGCAGTATTTT. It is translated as CASSPDRGTDTQYF.

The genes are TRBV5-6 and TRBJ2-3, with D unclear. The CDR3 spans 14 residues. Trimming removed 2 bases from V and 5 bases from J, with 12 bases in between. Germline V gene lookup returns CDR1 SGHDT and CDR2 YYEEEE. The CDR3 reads CASSFPQAGDTQYF. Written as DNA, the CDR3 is TGTGCCAGCAGCTTCCCCCAGGCTGGAGATACGCAGTATTTT.

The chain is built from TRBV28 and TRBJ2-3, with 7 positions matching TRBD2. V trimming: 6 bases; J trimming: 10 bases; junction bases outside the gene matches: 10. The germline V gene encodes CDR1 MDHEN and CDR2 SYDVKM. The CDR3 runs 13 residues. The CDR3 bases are TGTGCCAGCAGAACCTCGGGACTAACCGCGCAGTATTTT. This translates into CASRTSGLTAQYF.

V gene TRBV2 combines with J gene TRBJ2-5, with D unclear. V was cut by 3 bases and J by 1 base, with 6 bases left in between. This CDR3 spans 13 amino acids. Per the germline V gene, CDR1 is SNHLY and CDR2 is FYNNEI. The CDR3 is CASSDSGQETQYF. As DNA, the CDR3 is TGTGCCAGCAGTGATTCAGGCCAAGAGACCCAGTACTTC. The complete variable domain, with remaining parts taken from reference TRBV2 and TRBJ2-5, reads EPEVTQTPSHQVTQMGQEVILRCVPISNHLYFYWYRQILGQKVEFLVSFYNNEISEKSEIFDDQFSVERPDGSNFTLKIRSTKLEDSAMYFCASSDSGQETQYFGPGTRLLVL.

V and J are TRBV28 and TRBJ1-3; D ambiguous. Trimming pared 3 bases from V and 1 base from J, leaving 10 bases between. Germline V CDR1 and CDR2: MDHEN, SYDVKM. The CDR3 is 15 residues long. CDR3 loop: CASSLAGTSGNTIYF. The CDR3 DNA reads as TGTGCCAGCAGTTTGGCGGGAACTTCTGGAAACACCATATATTTT.

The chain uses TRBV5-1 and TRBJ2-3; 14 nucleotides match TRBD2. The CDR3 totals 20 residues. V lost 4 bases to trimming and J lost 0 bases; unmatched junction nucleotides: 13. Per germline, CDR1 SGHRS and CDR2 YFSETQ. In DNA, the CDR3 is TGCGCCAGCAGCCACGGGACTAGCGGGGGCTCCGCCCCTAGCACAGATACGCAGTATTTT. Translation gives CASSHGTSGGSAPSTDTQYF.

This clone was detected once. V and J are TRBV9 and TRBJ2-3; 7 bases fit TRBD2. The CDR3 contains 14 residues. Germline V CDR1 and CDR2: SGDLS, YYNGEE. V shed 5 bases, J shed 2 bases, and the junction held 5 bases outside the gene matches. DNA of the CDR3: TGTGCCAGCAGACCGCGGGGGTCCACAGATACGCAGTATTTT. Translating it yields CASRPRGSTDTQYF.

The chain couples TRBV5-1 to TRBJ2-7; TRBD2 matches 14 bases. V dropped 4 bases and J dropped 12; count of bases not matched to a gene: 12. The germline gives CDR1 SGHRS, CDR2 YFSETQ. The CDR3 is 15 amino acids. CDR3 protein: CASSRLGLAGGAGYF. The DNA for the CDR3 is TGCGCCAGCAGCAGGCTCGGACTAGCGGGAGGCGCCGGGTACTTC.

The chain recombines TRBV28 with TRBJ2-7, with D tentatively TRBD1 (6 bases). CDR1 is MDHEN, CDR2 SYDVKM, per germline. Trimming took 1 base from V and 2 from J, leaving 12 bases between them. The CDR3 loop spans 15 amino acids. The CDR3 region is CASSLYSRGPYEQYF. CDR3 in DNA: TGTGCCAGCAGTTTATACTCCAGGGGCCCCTACGAGCAGTACTTC.

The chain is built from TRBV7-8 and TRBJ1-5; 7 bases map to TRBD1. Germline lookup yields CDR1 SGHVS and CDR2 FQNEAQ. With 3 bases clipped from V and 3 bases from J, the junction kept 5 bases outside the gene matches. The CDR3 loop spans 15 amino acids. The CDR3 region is CASSFGQAVNQPQHF. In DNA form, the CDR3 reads TGTGCCAGCAGCTTCGGACAGGCCGTCAATCAGCCCCAGCATTTT. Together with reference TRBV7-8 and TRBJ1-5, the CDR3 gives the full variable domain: GAGVSQSPRYKVAKRGQDVALRCDPISGHVSLFWYQQALGQGPEFLTYFQNEAQLDKSGLPSDRFFAERPEGSVSTLKIQRTQQEDSAVYLCASSFGQAVNQPQHFGDGTRLSIL.